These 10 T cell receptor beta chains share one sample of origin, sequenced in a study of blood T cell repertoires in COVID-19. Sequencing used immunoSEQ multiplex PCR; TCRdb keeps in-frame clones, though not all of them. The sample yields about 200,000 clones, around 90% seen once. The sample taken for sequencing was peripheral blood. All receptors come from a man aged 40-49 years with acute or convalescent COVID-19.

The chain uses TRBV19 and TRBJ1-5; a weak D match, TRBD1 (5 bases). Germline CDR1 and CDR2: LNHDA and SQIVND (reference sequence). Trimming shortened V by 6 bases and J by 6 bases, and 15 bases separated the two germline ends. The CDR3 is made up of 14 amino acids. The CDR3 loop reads CASRGRGWGQPQHF. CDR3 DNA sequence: TGTGCCAGTAGGGGGAGGGGATGGGGTCAGCCCCAGCATTTT.

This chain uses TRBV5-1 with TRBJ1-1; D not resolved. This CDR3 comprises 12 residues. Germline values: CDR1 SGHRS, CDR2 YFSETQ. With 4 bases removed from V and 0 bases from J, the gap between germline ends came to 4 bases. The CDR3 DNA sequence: TGCGCCAGCAGCGAGGTGAACACTGAAGCTTTCTTT. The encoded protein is CASSEVNTEAFF.

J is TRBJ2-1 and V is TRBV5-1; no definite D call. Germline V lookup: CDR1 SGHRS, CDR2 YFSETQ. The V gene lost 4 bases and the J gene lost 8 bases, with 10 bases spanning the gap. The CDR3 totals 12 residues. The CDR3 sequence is CASSPLGDEQFF. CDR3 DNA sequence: TGCGCCAGCAGCCCCCTAGGCGATGAGCAGTTCTTC.

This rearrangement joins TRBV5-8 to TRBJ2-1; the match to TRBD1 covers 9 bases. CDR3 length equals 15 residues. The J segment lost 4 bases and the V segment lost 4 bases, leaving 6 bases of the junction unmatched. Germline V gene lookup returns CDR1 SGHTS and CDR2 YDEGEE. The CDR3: CASSPGTGSYNEQFF. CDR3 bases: TGTGCCAGCAGCCCTGGGACAGGGTCGTACAATGAGCAGTTCTTC.

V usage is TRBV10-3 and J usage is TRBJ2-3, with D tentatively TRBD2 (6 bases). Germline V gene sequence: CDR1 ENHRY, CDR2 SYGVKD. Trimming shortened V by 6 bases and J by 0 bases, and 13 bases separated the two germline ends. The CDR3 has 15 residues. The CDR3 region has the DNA TGTGCCATCAGCCGAAGCGGGCCTAGCACAGATACGCAGTATTTT. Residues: CAISRSGPSTDTQYF.

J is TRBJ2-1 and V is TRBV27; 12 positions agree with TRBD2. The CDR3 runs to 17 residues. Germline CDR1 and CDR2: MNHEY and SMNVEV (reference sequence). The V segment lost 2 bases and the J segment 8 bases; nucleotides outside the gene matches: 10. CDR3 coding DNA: TGTGCCAGCAGTTTAGAGGGGGGACTAGCGGGCTTTGATGAGCAGTTCTTC. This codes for CASSLEGGLAGFDEQFF.

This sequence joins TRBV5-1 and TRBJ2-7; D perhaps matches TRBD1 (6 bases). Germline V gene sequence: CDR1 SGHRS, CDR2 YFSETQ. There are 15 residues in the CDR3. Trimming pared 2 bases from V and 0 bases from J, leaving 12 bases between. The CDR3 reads CASSLGGSPSYEQYF. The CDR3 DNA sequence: TGCGCCAGCAGCTTAGGGGGAAGTCCCTCCTACGAGCAGTACTTC.

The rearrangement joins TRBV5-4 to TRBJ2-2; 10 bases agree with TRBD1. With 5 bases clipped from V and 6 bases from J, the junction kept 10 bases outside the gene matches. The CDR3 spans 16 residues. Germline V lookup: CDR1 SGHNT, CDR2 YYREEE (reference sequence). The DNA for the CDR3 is TGTGCCAGCAGTTCCGGGACAGGGGAGCTTGCCGGGGAGCTGTTTTTT. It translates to CASSSGTGELAGELFF.

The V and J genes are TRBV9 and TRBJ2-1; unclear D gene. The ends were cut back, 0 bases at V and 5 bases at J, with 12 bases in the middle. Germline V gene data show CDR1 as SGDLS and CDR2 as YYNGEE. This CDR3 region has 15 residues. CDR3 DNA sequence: TGTGCCAGCAGCGTAGGGGCGAGTCTGGACAATGAGCAGTTCTTC. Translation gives CASSVGASLDNEQFF.

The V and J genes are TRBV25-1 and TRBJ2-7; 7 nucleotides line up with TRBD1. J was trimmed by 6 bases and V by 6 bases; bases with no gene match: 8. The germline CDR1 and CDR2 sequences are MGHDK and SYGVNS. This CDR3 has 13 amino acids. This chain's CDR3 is CASSPTGTGEQYF. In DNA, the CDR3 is TGTGCCAGCAGCCCGACAGGGACCGGCGAGCAGTACTTC.